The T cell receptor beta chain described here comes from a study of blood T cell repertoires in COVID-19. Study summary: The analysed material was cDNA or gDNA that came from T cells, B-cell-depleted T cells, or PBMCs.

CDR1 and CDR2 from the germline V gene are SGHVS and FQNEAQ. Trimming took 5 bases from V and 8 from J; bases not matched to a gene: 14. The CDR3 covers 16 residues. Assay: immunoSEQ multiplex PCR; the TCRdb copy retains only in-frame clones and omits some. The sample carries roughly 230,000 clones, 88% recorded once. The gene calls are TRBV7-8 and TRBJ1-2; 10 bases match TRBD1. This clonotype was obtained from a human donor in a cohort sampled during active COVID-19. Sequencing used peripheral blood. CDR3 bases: TGTGCCAGCAGCCGCACATTTCAAGACAGGGGGCAAGGCTACACCTTC. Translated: CASSRTFQDRGQGYTF.